This T cell receptor beta chain was obtained from a study of cytomegalovirus exposure and HLA in healthy donors. CDR1 and CDR2 from the germline V gene are LNHDA and SQIVND (reference sequence). With 7 bases removed from V and 1 base from J, the gap between germline ends came to 10 bases. The CDR3 length is 13 residues. The PCR was carried out with 60 Vbeta primers and 13 Jbeta primers. Method: immunoSEQ multiplex PCR; TCRdb's copy keeps in-frame clones and lacks some. The sample lists around 130,000 clones; approximately 71% were seen once. Input material: PBMCs. The V and J genes are TRBV19 and TRBJ1-1; D perhaps matches TRBD1 (6 bases). The sequence derives from a woman between 55 and 75 years old in good health and CMV-seronegative. For the CDR3, the DNA is TGTGCCAGTAACGACAGGCCGAACACTGAAGCTTTCTTT. Protein sequence: CASNDRPNTEAFF.